This paragraph covers one T cell receptor (beta chain) sequence. Its antigen remains unknown. The data are from a study of T cell repertoires in cytomegalovirus infection. Background on the study: Carrying CMV and the relevant HLA type showed in public TCR beta signatures.

TCRdb reprocessed the reads via MiXCR and lists one record per CDR3 protein. The sample records hundreds of thousands of distinct CDR3 sequences, about 28% being singletons. This clonotype originated in a human donor in good health (CMV status not recorded). Some clones in this sample may be carry-over from other donors' samples. Sequences were derived from cultured PBMCs, sampled from culture after CMV antigen stimulation.

The CDR3 region is CASLGSYTGELFF. CDR3 DNA: TGTGCCAGCCTGGGGAGTTACACCGGGGAGCTGTTTTTT. The chain has TRBV28 and TRBJ2-2; possible D gene TRBD2, 5 bases. Germline CDR1 is MDHEN and CDR2 is SYDVKM. The germline V and J ends were trimmed by 8 bases and 3 bases, with 10 bases remaining between them. CDR3 size: 13 residues.